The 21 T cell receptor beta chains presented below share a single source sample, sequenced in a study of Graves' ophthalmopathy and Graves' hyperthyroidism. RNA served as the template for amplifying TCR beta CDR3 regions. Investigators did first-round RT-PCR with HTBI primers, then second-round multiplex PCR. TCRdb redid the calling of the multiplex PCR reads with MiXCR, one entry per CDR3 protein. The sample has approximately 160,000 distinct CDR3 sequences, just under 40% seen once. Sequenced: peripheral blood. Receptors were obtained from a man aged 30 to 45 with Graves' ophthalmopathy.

Written as DNA, the CDR3 is TGTGCCGCGAACTCAGGGCTGGGGACTGAAGCTTTCTTT. The encoded protein is CAANSGLGTEAFF. The rearrangement links TRBV6-1 to TRBJ1-1, with D perhaps TRBD1 (5 bases). There are 13 residues in the CDR3. Looked up from germline, CDR1 is MNHNS and CDR2 is SASEGT. The V end lost 11 bases, the J end lost 5 bases, and 18 bases lay between the germline ends.

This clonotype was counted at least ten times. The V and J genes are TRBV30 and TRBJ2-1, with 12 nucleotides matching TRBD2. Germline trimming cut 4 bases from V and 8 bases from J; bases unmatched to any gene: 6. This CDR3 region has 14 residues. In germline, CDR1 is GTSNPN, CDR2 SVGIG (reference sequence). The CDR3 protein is CAWTTGLAGHEQFF. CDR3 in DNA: TGTGCCTGGACGACCGGACTAGCGGGACATGAGCAGTTCTTC.

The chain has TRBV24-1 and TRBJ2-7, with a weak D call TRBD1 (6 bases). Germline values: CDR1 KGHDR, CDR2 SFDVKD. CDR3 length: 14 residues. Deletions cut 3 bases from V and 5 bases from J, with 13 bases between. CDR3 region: CATSDVSTGHEQYF. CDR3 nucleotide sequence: TGTGCCACCAGTGATGTTTCGACAGGACACGAGCAGTACTTC.

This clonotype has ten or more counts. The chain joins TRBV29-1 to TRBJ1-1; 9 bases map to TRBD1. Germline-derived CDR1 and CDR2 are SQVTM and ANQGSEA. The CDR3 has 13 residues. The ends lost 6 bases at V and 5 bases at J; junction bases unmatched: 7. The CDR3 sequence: CSVLDRGGTEAFF. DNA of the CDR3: TGCAGCGTATTGGACAGGGGAGGTACTGAAGCTTTCTTT.

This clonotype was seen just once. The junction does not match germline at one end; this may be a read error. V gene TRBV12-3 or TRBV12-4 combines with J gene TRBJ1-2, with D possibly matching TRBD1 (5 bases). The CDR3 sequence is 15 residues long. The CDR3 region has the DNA TGTGCCAGCAGCCGAGACAGTGAGGGTGTCCATGGTTACACCTTC. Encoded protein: CASSRDSEGVHGYTF.

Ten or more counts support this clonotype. The CDR3 DNA reads TGTGCCAGCAGTTTTGGGGCTGCCTACGAGCAGTACTTC. Residues: CASSFGAAYEQYF. The genes are TRBV12-3 or TRBV12-4 and TRBJ2-7; D may be TRBD1 (5 bases). This CDR3 region has 13 residues. V was cut by 3 bases and J by 2 bases, with 8 bases left in between.

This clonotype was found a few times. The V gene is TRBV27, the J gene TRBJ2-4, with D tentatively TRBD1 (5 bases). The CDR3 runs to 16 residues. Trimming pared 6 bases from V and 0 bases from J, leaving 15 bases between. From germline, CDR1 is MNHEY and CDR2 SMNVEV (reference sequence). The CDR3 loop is CASSPSSQVAKNIQYF. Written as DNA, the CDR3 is TGTGCCAGCAGCCCCTCATCACAGGTAGCCAAAAACATTCAGTACTTC.

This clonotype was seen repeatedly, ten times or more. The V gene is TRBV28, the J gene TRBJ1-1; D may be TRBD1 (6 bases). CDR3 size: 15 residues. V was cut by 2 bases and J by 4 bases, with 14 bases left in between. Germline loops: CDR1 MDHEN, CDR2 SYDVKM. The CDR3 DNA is TGTGCCAGCAGTTTAAACCCACAGGGAGGCACTGAAGCTTTCTTT. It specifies CASSLNPQGGTEAFF.

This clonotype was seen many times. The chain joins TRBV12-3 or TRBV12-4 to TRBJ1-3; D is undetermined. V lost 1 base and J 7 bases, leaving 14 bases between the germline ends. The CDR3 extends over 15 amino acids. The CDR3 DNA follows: TGTGCCAGCAGTTTAGGGGTGGGGAGTGGGAACACCATATATTTT. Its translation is CASSLGVGSGNTIYF.

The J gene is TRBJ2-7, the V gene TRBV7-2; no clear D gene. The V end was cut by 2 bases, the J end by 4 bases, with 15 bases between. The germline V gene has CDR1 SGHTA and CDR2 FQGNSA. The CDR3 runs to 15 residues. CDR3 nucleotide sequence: TGTGCCAGCAGCTTACTAACCGGGCTGGCGTACGAGCAGTACTTC. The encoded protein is CASSLLTGLAYEQYF. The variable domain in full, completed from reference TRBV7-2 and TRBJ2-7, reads GAGVSQSPSNKVTEKGKDVELRCDPISGHTALYWYRQSLGQGLEFLIYFQGNSAPDKSGLPSDRFSAERTGGSVSTLTIQRTQQEDSAVYLCASSLLTGLAYEQYFGPGTRLTVT.

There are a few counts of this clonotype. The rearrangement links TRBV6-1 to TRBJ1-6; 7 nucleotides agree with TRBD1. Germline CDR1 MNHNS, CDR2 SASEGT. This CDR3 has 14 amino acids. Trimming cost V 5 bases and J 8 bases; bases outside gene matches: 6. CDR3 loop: CASSRDSPDSPLHF. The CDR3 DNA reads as TGTGCCAGCAGTAGGGACAGTCCTGATTCACCCCTCCACTTT.

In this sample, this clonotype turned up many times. The CDR3 spells CASRFGQGRGYTF. The CDR3 coding sequence is TGTGCCAGCAGATTTGGACAGGGGAGGGGCTACACCTTC. The chain carries TRBV7-2 and TRBJ1-2, with 9 bases matching TRBD1. Trimming removed 6 bases from V and 8 bases from J; junction bases left unmatched: 7. Germline loops: CDR1 SGHTA, CDR2 FQGNSA. This CDR3 contains 13 residues.

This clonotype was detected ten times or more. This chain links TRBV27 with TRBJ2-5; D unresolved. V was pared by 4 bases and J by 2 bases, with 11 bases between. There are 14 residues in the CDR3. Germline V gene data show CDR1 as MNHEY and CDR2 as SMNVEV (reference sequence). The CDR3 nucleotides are TGTGCCAGCAGTTCCCGGAGTGGGCAAGAGACCCAGTACTTC. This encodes CASSSRSGQETQYF.

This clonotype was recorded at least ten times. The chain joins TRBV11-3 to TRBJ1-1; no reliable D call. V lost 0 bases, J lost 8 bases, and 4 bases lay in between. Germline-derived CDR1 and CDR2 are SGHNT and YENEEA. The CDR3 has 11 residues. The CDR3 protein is CASSLEQEAFF. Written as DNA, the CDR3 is TGTGCCAGCAGCTTAGAGCAGGAAGCTTTCTTT. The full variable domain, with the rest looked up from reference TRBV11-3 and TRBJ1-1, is EAGVVQSPRYKIIEKKQPVAFWCNPISGHNTLYWYLQNLGQGPELLIRYENEEAVDDSQLPKDRFSAERLKGVDSTLKIQPAELGDSAVYLCASSLEQEAFFGQGTRLTVV.

The CDR3 nucleotides read TGTGCCAGCAGCATTGACCGGAACACTGAAGCTTTCTTT. Its translation: CASSIDRNTEAFF. The chain is built from TRBV7-2 and TRBJ1-1; D gene uncertain. Germline lookup yields CDR1 SGHTA and CDR2 FQGNSA. V lost 5 bases to trimming and J lost 1 base, with 8 bases between them. The CDR3 contains 13 residues. Using reference TRBV7-2 and TRBJ1-1 for the parts outside the CDR3, the full variable domain is GAGVSQSPSNKVTEKGKDVELRCDPISGHTALYWYRQSLGQGLEFLIYFQGNSAPDKSGLPSDRFSAERTGGSVSTLTIQRTQQEDSAVYLCASSIDRNTEAFFGQGTRLTVV.

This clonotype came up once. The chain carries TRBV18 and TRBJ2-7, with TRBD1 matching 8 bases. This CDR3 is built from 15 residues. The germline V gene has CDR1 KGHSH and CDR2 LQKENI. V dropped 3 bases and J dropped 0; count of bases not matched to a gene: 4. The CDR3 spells CASSPNRGSSYEQYF. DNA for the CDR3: TGTGCCAGCTCACCGAACAGGGGGAGCTCCTACGAGCAGTACTTC.

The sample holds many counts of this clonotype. CDR3 amino acids: CASSSRRGNYGYTF. Here the CDR3 DNA reads TGTGCCAGCAGTTCTAGAAGGGGGAACTATGGCTACACCTTC. The V gene is TRBV12-3 or TRBV12-4, the J gene TRBJ1-2; tentatively, D is TRBD1 (6 bases). V lost 4 bases to trimming and J lost 2 bases, with 11 bases between them. This CDR3 contains 14 residues.

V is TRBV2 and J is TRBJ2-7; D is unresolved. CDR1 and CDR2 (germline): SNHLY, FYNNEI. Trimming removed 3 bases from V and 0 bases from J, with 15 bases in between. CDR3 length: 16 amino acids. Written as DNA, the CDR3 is TGTGCCAGCAGTGATTGGGTTTTCGACCGCTCCTACGAGCAGTACTTC. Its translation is CASSDWVFDRSYEQYF.

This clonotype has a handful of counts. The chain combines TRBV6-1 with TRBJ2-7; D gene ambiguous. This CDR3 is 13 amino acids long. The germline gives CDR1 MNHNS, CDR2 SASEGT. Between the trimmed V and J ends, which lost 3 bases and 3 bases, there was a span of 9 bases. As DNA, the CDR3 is TGTGCCAGCAGTGATTCGTGGGACTACGAGCAGTACTTC. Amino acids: CASSDSWDYEQYF.

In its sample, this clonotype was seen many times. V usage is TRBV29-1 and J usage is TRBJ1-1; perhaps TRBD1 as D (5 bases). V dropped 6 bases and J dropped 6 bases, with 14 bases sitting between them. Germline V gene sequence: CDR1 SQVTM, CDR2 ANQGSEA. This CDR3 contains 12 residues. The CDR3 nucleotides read TGCAGCGTGGAGATCCAGGGCCCTGAAGCTTTCTTT. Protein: CSVEIQGPEAFF.

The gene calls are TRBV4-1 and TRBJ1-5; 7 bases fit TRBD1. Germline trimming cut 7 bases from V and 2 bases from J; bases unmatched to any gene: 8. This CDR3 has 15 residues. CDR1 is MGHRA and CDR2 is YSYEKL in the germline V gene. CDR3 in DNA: TGCGCCAGCACCCCGACAGGGCTGGGCAATCAGCCCCAGCATTTT. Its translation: CASTPTGLGNQPQHF.